This T cell receptor (beta chain) was recorded in a study of blood T cell repertoires in COVID-19. On the study more broadly: Specimens from acute and convalescent COVID-19 originated in the United States, Italy and Spain. Sources were T cells, B-cell-depleted T cells, or PBMCs; the material itself was cDNA or gDNA.

This CDR3 region has 14 residues. Germline V gene sequence: CDR1 MNHEY, CDR2 SVGAGI. The ends were cut back, 5 bases at V and 4 bases at J, with 14 bases in the middle. Seattle-derived patients entered the study during active infection and were followed longitudinally. In the original analysis: Counts of nucleated cells, estimated from reference gene primer amplification, were obtained. Sequencing was performed with immunoSEQ multiplex PCR; in TCRdb, only in-frame clones are kept and a portion is missing. Clonal size and the V and J genes are those of that table, whereas D and trimming came from the DNA. The sample contains some 71,000 clones, under 85% of which appear only once.

The origin of this receptor is a man aged 45 to 65 with COVID-19, enrolled during active disease. The gene calls are TRBV6-5 and TRBJ1-2; D is undetermined. Material: peripheral blood. The CDR3 loop reads CASSHRRPRYGYTF. CDR3 coding DNA: TGTGCCAGCAGTCACCGCAGGCCCCGCTATGGCTACACCTTC.